This is a list of T cell receptor beta chains from one sample in a study of early T cells in non-severe SARS-CoV-2 infection. One entry per CDR3 protein, called by TCRdb with MiXCR from the 5' RACE reads. This table holds fewer than 50,000 distinct CDR3 sequences, around 6% found once. The sample consisted of whole blood, taken at baseline. The receptors were sampled from an adult who was a healthcare worker with PCR-confirmed SARS-CoV-2 infection or an uninfected control (not recorded which). Both conserved end residues are part of each CDR3. A D gene is named only where the DNA matches it firmly. Some rows mark clone size as missing; the rest say once, few, many or name a class of expanded clone.

d_call,j_call,v_call,clone_size,cdr3_aa,cdr3_nt
-,TRBJ1-2,TRBV12-3/TRBV12-4,-,CASSSGVGYTF,TGTGCCAGCAGTTCTGGTGTTGGCTACACCTTC
TRBD1,TRBJ2-3,TRBV19,few,CASRRGLSTDTQYF,TGTGCCAGTAGGAGGGGGCTAAGCACAGATACGCAGTATTTT
-,TRBJ1-5,TRBV12-3/TRBV12-4,many,CASSDRSNQPQHF,TGTGCCAGCAGCGACAGGTCCAATCAGCCCCAGCATTTT
TRBD2,TRBJ2-1,TRBV29-1,-,CSVYGTSVWNNEQFF,TGCAGCGTATACGGGACTAGCGTTTGGAACAATGAGCAGTTCTTC
-,TRBJ2-3,TRBV7-9,many,CASSLRGSMNTQYF,TGTGCCAGCAGCTTAAGGGGGAGTATGAATACGCAGTATTTT
-,TRBJ1-5,TRBV19,many,CASSTTGTLYQPQHF,TGTGCCAGTAGTACAACCGGGACACTATATCAGCCCCAGCATTTT
TRBD2,TRBJ2-5,TRBV20-1,many,CSNLAEDQETQYF,TGCAGCAATCTAGCGGAAGATCAAGAGACCCAGTACTTC
-,TRBJ2-7,TRBV12-3/TRBV12-4,few,CASSSLGVASSSYEQYF,TGTGCCAGCAGCTCCTTGGGGGTAGCGTCGAGCTCCTACGAGCAGTACTTC
-,TRBJ1-1,TRBV20-1,few,CSAPQMREWANTEAFF,TGCAGTGCTCCCCAGATGAGGGAATGGGCGAACACTGAAGCTTTCTTT
-,TRBJ1-1,TRBV6-1,many,CASSEGPGWNTEAFF,TGTGCCAGCAGTGAAGGGCCGGGTTGGAACACTGAAGCTTTCTTT
TRBD2,TRBJ2-1,TRBV9,-,CASSVGLAGDISYNEQFF,TGTGCCAGCAGCGTAGGGCTAGCGGGGGACATCTCCTACAATGAGCAGTTCTTC
-,TRBJ1-4,TRBV6-5,many,CASSYYLSPTNEKLFF,TGTGCCAGCAGTTACTACTTGAGCCCAACTAATGAAAAACTGTTTTTT
-,TRBJ2-4,TRBV25-1,many,CASSADGNIQYF,TGTGCCAGCAGTGCGGACGGAAACATTCAGTACTTC
-,TRBJ2-7,TRBV2,many,CASVKGNEQYF,TGTGCCAGCGTTAAGGGTAACGAGCAGTACTTC
TRBD1,TRBJ1-2,TRBV29-1,many,CSVSPGQGRGYTF,TGCAGCGTCTCCCCGGGACAGGGGAGGGGCTACACCTTC
TRBD2,TRBJ2-7,TRBV6-2/TRBV6-3,few,CASRGAGSSYEQYF,TGTGCCAGCAGGGGAGCGGGGAGCTCCTACGAGCAGTACTTC
-,TRBJ1-3,TRBV5-1,-,CASSLDLNSGNTIYF,TGCGCCAGCAGCTTAGACTTAAACTCTGGAAACACCATATATTTT
-,TRBJ2-5,TRBV20-1,many,CSATSGSRVGETQYF,TGCAGTGCCACCTCCGGGTCCCGGGTGGGAGAGACCCAGTACTTC
TRBD2,TRBJ2-1,TRBV4-2,few,CASSQLAGGLDEQFF,TGTGCCAGCAGCCAACTAGCGGGGGGGCTTGATGAGCAGTTCTTC
TRBD2,TRBJ2-1,TRBV20-1,many,CSASTSGNPYEQFF,TGCAGTGCTTCGACTAGCGGAAATCCGTATGAGCAGTTCTTC
-,TRBJ1-1,TRBV7-2,many,CASSSSGAGTEAFF,TGTGCCAGCAGCTCAAGTGGAGCGGGGACTGAAGCTTTCTTT
-,TRBJ2-1,TRBV9,many,CASSGYNEQFF,TGTGCCAGCAGCGGTTACAATGAGCAGTTCTTC
TRBD2,TRBJ2-7,TRBV6-1,many,CAGTSGGFGYEQYF,TGTGCCGGGACTAGCGGGGGGTTTGGCTACGAGCAGTACTTC
-,TRBJ1-6,TRBV6-6,many,CASSLGRNSPLHF,TGTGCCAGCAGTTTAGGACGGAATTCACCCCTCCACTTT
-,TRBJ2-3,TRBV20-1,-,CSARTGTDTQYF,TGCAGTGCTCGAACTGGGACAGATACGCAGTATTTT
TRBD1,TRBJ1-1,TRBV29-1,many,CSVQDRGPNTEAFF,TGCAGCGTCCAGGACAGGGGACCGAACACTGAAGCTTTCTTT
-,TRBJ1-6,TRBV20-1,many,CSARKQGDSPLHF,TGCAGTGCTAGAAAACAGGGAGATTCACCCCTCCACTTT
-,TRBJ2-4,TRBV28,many,CASSDTRVELILAKNIQYF,TGTGCCAGCAGTGATACCAGGGTAGAATTAATACTAGCCAAAAACATTCAGTACTTC
-,TRBJ1-2,TRBV19,many,CASSIFGQSDYGYTF,TGTGCCAGTAGTATTTTCGGCCAGAGTGACTATGGCTACACCTTC
TRBD2,TRBJ2-7,TRBV6-1,many,CASSARTSGSYEQYF,TGTGCCAGCAGTGCTAGGACTAGCGGCTCCTACGAGCAGTACTTC
-,TRBJ2-7,TRBV25-1,many,CASSALYEQYF,TGTGCCAGCAGTGCACTCTACGAGCAGTACTTC
-,TRBJ1-2,TRBV5-1,many,CASSLGRSGGGYTF,TGCGCCAGCAGCTTGGGACGGTCCGGAGGTGGCTACACCTTC
-,TRBJ2-2,TRBV11-2,many,CASSLDSHANTGELFF,TGTGCCAGCAGCTTAGATTCACACGCGAACACCGGGGAGCTGTTTTTT
TRBD2,TRBJ2-1,TRBV5-4,-,CASMSAGGSSYNEQFF,TGTGCCAGCATGAGCGCGGGGGGAAGCTCCTACAATGAGCAGTTCTTC
-,TRBJ1-1,TRBV11-3,-,CASGISRNTEAFF,TGTGCCAGTGGGATATCCAGAAACACTGAAGCTTTCTTT
-,TRBJ1-6,TRBV6-6,many,CASSPGPRSSYNSPLHF,TGTGCCAGCAGCCCAGGGCCGAGGAGCTCCTATAATTCACCCCTCCACTTT
TRBD2,TRBJ2-5,TRBV6-6,many,CASSTGTSEETQYF,TGTGCCAGCAGCACAGGGACTAGCGAGGAGACCCAGTACTTC